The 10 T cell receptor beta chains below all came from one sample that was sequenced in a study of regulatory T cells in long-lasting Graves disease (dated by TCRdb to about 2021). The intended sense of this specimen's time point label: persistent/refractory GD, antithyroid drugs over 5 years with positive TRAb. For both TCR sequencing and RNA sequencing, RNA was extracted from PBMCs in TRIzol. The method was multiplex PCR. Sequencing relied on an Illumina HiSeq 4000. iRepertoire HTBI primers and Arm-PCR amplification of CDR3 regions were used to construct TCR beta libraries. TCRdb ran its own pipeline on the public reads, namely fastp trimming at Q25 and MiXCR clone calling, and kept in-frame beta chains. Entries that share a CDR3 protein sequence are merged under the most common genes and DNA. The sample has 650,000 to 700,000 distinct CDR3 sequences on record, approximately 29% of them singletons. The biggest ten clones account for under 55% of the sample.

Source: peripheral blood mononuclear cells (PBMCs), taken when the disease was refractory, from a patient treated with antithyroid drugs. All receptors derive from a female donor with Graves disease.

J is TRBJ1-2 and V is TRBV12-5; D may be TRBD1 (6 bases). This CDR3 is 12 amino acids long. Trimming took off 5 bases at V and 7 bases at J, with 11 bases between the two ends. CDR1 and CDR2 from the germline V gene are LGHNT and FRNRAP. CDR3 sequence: CASGLRQVGYTF. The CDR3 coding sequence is TGTGCTAGTGGTCTCCGACAGGTTGGCTACACCTTC.

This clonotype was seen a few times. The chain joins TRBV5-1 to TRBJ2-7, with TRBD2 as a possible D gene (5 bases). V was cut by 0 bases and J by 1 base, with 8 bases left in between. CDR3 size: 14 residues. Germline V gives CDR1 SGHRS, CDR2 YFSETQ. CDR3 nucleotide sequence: TGCGCCAGCAGCTTGGAGGACTTATCCTACGAGCAGTACTTC. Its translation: CASSLEDLSYEQYF.

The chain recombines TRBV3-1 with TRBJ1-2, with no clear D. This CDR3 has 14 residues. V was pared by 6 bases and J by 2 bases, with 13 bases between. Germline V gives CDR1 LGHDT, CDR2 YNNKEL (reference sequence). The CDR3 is CASRHSDGNYGYTF. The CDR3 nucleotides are TGTGCCAGCAGACATTCTGACGGGAACTATGGCTACACCTTC.

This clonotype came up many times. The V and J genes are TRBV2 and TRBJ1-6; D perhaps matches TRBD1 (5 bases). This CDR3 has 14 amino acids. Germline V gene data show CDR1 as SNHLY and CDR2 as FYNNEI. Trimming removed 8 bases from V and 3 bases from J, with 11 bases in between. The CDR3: CASDRDGYNSPLHF. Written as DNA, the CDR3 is TGTGCCAGCGATAGGGACGGCTATAATTCACCCCTCCACTTT. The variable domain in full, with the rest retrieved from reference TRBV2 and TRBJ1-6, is EPEVTQTPSHQVTQMGQEVILRCVPISNHLYFYWYRQILGQKVEFLVSFYNNEISEKSEIFDDQFSVERPDGSNFTLKIRSTKLEDSAMYFCASDRDGYNSPLHFGNGTRLTVT.

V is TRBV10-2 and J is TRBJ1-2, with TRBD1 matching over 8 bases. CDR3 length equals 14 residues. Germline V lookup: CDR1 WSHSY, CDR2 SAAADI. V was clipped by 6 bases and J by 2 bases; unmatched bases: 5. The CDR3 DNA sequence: TGCGCCAGCAGGGGGACAGGAGTAAACTATGGCTACACCTTC. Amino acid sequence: CASRGTGVNYGYTF.

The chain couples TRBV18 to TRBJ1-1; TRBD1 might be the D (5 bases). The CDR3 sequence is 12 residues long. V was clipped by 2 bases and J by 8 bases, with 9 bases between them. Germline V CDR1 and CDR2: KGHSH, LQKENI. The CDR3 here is CASSPEGPEAFF. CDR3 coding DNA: TGTGCCAGCTCACCAGAGGGACCAGAAGCTTTCTTT.

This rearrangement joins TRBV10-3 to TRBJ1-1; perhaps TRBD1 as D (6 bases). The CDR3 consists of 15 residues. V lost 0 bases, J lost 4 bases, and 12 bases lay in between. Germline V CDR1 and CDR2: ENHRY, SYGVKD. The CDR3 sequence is CAISESLQGGTEAFF. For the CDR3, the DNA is TGTGCCATCAGTGAGTCACTACAGGGAGGCACTGAAGCTTTCTTT.

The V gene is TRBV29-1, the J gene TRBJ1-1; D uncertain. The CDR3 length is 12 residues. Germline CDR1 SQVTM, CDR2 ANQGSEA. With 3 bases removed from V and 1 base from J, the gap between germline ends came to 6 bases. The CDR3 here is CSVEFGNTEAFF. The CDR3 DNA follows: TGCAGCGTTGAGTTTGGGAACACTGAAGCTTTCTTT. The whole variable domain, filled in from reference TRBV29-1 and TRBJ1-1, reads SAVISQKPSRDICQRGTSLTIQCQVDSQVTMMFWYRQQPGQSLTLIATANQGSEATYESGFVIDKFPISRPNLTFSTLTVSNMSPEDSSIYLCSVEFGNTEAFFGQGTRLTVV.

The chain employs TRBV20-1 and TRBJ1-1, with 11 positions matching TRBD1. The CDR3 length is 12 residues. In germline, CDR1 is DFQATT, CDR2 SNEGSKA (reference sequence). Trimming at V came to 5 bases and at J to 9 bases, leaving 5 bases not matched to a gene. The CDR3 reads CSAPRDRGKAFF. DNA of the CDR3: TGCAGTGCTCCCCGGGACAGGGGGAAAGCTTTCTTT.

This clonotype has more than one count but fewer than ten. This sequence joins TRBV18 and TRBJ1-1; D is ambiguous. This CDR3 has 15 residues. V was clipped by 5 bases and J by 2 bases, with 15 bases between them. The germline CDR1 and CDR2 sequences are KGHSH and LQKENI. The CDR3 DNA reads TGTGCCAGCTCAACTCTCGACACCATAAACACTGAAGCTTTCTTT. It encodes CASSTLDTINTEAFF.